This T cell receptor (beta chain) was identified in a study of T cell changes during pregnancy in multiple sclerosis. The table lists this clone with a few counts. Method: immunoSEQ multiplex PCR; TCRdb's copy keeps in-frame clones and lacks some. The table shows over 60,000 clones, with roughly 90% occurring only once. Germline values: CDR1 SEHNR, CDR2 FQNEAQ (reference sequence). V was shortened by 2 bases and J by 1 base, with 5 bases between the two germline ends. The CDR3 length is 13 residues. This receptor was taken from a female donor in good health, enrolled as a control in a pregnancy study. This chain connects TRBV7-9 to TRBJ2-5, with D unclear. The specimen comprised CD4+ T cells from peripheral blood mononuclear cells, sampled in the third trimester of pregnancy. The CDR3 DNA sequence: TGTGCCAGCAGCTTATCCCTCCAAGAGACCCAGTACTTC. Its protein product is CASSLSLQETQYF.